Shown below are 20 T cell receptor beta chains from a single sample sequenced in a study of T cell repertoires in cytomegalovirus infection. TCRdb independently ran MiXCR on the reads; one entry per CDR3 protein. The sample shows about 400,000 distinct CDR3 sequences, less than 20% of them seen only once. The sample was PBMCs. The receptors here all came from a human donor in good health (CMV status not recorded). Some clones in this sample may be carry-over from other donors' samples.

This clonotype was counted only a few times. The germline gene is not matched at one end of the junction; a read error may be the cause. The chain carries TRBV7-2 and TRBJ2-3; TRBD2 agrees at 7 bases. This CDR3 comprises 14 residues. Germline CDR1 SGHTA, CDR2 FQGNSA. The DNA of the CDR3 is TGTGCCAGCAGCTTAAATTCGGGTGGGGACTATTCTCAATTT. It yields the protein CASSLNSGGDYSQF.

The chain uses TRBV2 and TRBJ1-1; D is ambiguous. Germline loops: CDR1 SNHLY, CDR2 FYNNEI. This CDR3 has 14 amino acids. V lost 1 base, J lost 2 bases, and 8 bases lay in between. The CDR3 DNA sequence: TGTGCCAGCAGTGAAGGGAAATCTAACACTGAAGCTTTCTTT. This encodes CASSEGKSNTEAFF.

The chain joins TRBV6-2 or TRBV6-3 to TRBJ2-3, with a weak D call TRBD1 (6 bases). The V end lost 2 bases, the J end lost 0 bases, and 12 bases lay between the germline ends. The CDR3 sequence is 16 residues long. Germline V lookup: CDR1 MNHEY, CDR2 SVGEGT. CDR3 bases: TGTGCCAGCAGTTACGTTATAGGACAGAGCACAGATACGCAGTATTTT. As protein: CASSYVIGQSTDTQYF.

This clonotype has ten or more counts. This chain uses TRBV7-2 with TRBJ2-3, with a possible D match to TRBD1 (7 bases). In germline, CDR1 is SGHTA, CDR2 FQGNSA. V was shortened by 3 bases and J by 1 base, with 11 bases between the two germline ends. The CDR3 spans 15 residues. CDR3 amino acids: CASSLSRGGTDTQYF. The CDR3 DNA follows: TGTGCCAGCAGCTTGAGCAGGGGGGGCACAGATACGCAGTATTTT.

The chain carries TRBV19 and TRBJ1-1, with 7 bases identical to TRBD1. The CDR3 is made up of 14 amino acids. With 6 bases clipped from V and 4 bases from J, the junction kept 8 bases outside the gene matches. CDR1 is LNHDA, CDR2 SQIVND, per germline (reference sequence). The CDR3 is CASSERGRGTEAFF. The CDR3 DNA reads as TGTGCCAGTAGCGAGAGGGGGCGCGGCACTGAAGCTTTCTTT.

This clonotype was detected only a few times. The chain uses TRBV12-3 or TRBV12-4 and TRBJ2-7; D not resolved. The CDR3 is made up of 13 amino acids. Trimming left V 1 base short and J 5 bases short, with 9 bases between. The CDR3 DNA reads as TGTGCCAGCAGTTTAGAAAGGGTAGACGAGCAGTACTTC. Translation: CASSLERVDEQYF.

The chain is built from TRBV3-1 and TRBJ1-5; D is possibly TRBD1 (6 bases). The CDR3 has 17 amino acids. CDR1 LGHDT and CDR2 YNNKEL come from the germline V gene (reference sequence). The germline V and J ends were trimmed by 0 bases and 7 bases, with 19 bases remaining between them. This CDR3 is CASSQDSLAPGVQPQHF. The CDR3 nucleotides are TGTGCCAGCAGCCAAGACTCGCTCGCCCCAGGGGTACAGCCCCAGCATTTT.

The chain combines TRBV12-3 or TRBV12-4 with TRBJ2-5; D is unclear. The CDR3 runs to 13 residues. Trimming pared 4 bases from V and 5 bases from J, leaving 11 bases between. The CDR3 region has the DNA TGTGCCAGCAGTTGGAGCCCCAAGGAGACCCAGTACTTC. This sequence encodes CASSWSPKETQYF.

This sequence joins TRBV20-1 and TRBJ2-3, with TRBD2 matching 9 bases. The CDR3 covers 16 residues. J was trimmed by 6 bases and V by 0 bases; bases with no gene match: 10. Germline V gene sequence: CDR1 DFQATT, CDR2 SNEGSKA (reference sequence). The CDR3 sequence is CSARDLPAGGYDTQYF. In nucleotides, the CDR3 is TGCAGTGCTAGAGATCTCCCAGCGGGGGGATATGATACGCAGTATTTT.

This clonotype occurred a few times. V is TRBV7-7 and J is TRBJ2-5; the D is unclear. V was cut by 2 bases and J by 2 bases, with 12 bases left in between. Per germline, CDR1 SSHAT and CDR2 FNYEAQ (reference sequence). The CDR3 runs to 15 residues. The CDR3 spells CASSLYGSVQETQYF. CDR3 DNA: TGTGCCAGCAGCTTATATGGCTCAGTACAAGAGACCCAGTACTTC.

This clonotype was recorded many times. V and J are TRBV7-2 and TRBJ2-2; 7 bases are a match to TRBD2. Germline V gives CDR1 SGHTA, CDR2 FQGNSA. CDR3 length equals 14 residues. J gave up 5 bases and V 6 bases, and 6 bases lay outside the gene matches. The CDR3 sequence: CASRGGGKTGELFF. CDR3 nucleotide sequence: TGTGCCAGCAGGGGGGGGGGGAAGACCGGGGAGCTGTTTTTT.

The table lists this clonotype with many counts. V and J are TRBV7-2 and TRBJ2-1; 9 nucleotides align to TRBD2. Trimming removed 5 bases from V and 7 bases from J; junction bases left unmatched: 6. The CDR3 totals 14 residues. In germline, CDR1 is SGHTA, CDR2 FQGNSA. Written as DNA, the CDR3 is TGTGCCAGCAGCCTGGGACTAGCTGAGAATGAGCAGTTCTTC. Translation gives CASSLGLAENEQFF.

The chain uses TRBV12-3 or TRBV12-4 and TRBJ1-5, with TRBD1 identical over 7 bases. The trim removed 2 bases at V and 8 bases at J, leaving 3 bases unmatched. This CDR3 comprises 13 residues. The CDR3 nucleotides are TGTGCCAGCAGTTTAAGGGGGCTGGAGCCCCAGCATTTT. It specifies CASSLRGLEPQHF.

This clonotype has ten or more counts. This sequence joins TRBV12-3 or TRBV12-4 and TRBJ1-3, with unresolved D. V lost 6 bases, J lost 2 bases, and 17 bases lay in between. This CDR3 contains 16 residues. CDR3 protein: CASSSINDTPGNTIYF. As DNA, the CDR3 is TGTGCCAGCAGCTCAATCAACGACACCCCTGGAAACACCATATATTTT.

This clonotype was detected a few times. This rearrangement joins TRBV29-1 to TRBJ2-3; D may match TRBD1 or TRBD2 (6 bases each). The CDR3 has 13 residues. The germline gives CDR1 SQVTM, CDR2 ANQGSEA. The V gene lost 5 bases and the J gene lost 1 base, with 10 bases spanning the gap. For the CDR3, the DNA is TGCAGCGTTCCGGGGGCCGGCACAGATACGCAGTATTTT. It encodes CSVPGAGTDTQYF.

The rearrangement joins TRBV11-2 to TRBJ2-3; 12 bases line up with TRBD2. Unmatched junction bases numbered 5, after V lost 5 bases and J lost 2 bases. The germline CDR1 and CDR2 sequences are SGHAT and FQNNGV. CDR3 size: 16 residues. The CDR3 sequence is CASSQRTSGDTDTQYF. The CDR3 region has the DNA TGTGCCAGCAGCCAAAGGACTAGCGGGGACACAGATACGCAGTATTTT.

This clonotype was detected only a few times. The gene calls are TRBV27 and TRBJ2-3; no clear D. The germline V gene encodes CDR1 MNHEY and CDR2 SMNVEV (reference sequence). Trimming pared 7 bases from V and 5 bases from J, leaving 13 bases between. This CDR3 has 13 amino acids. The CDR3 sequence is CASTPIGRDTQYF. CDR3 in DNA: TGTGCCAGCACCCCCATAGGTCGAGATACGCAGTATTTT.

The chain joins TRBV28 to TRBJ1-3, with TRBD1 identical over 7 bases. J gave up 0 bases and V 6 bases, and 17 bases lay outside the gene matches. Per germline, CDR1 MDHEN and CDR2 SYDVKM. The CDR3 length is 19 residues. CDR3 DNA: TGTGCCAGCAGCTCAAGGAGGACAGGCTTTCCCTACTCTGGAAACACCATATATTTT. It yields the protein CASSSRRTGFPYSGNTIYF.

This clonotype was found a few times. CDR3 loop: CASAGGQAREQFF. The CDR3 DNA reads as TGCGCCAGCGCGGGAGGGCAGGCTCGTGAGCAGTTCTTC. The chain has TRBV10-2 and TRBJ2-1; 9 nucleotides align to TRBD2. V trimming: 8 bases; J trimming: 9 bases; junction bases outside the gene matches: 8. The germline V gene has CDR1 WSHSY and CDR2 SAAADI. CDR3 size: 13 residues.

This clonotype was counted many times. V and J are TRBV11-2 and TRBJ2-7; no clear D gene. The CDR3 spans 11 residues. CDR1 is SGHAT and CDR2 is FQNNGV in the germline V gene. V was cut by 4 bases and J by 7 bases, with 8 bases left in between. CDR3 sequence (DNA): TGTGCCAGCAGCTCCGAAGGGGAGCAGTACTTC. It yields the protein CASSSEGEQYF.